Each of the 8 T cell receptor beta chains below was sequenced from the same sample in a study of cytomegalovirus exposure and HLA in healthy donors. Primers included in the PCR were 60 Vbeta and 13 Jbeta primers. Libraries were prepared by immunoSEQ multiplex PCR; TCRdb keeps only in-frame clonotypes and omits some of them. The sample records some 150,000 clones, 75% to 90% being singletons. The sample comprised PBMCs. The receptors stem from a woman aged 18-30 years in good health and CMV-seronegative.

The V and J genes are TRBV14 and TRBJ2-3; maybe TRBD2 (5 bases). This CDR3 spans 14 amino acids. Germline CDR1 reads SGHDN; CDR2 reads FVKESK. V lost 1 base, J lost 6 bases, and 11 bases lay in between. This CDR3 reads CASSQVRGTDTQYF. DNA of the CDR3: TGTGCCAGCAGCCAAGTTCGGGGTACCGATACGCAGTATTTT.

The chain has TRBV11-2 and TRBJ1-4; TRBD1 agrees at 7 bases. The CDR3 covers 15 residues. J gave up 7 bases and V 1 base, and 6 bases lay outside the gene matches. From germline, CDR1 is SGHAT and CDR2 FQNNGV. CDR3 protein: CASSLGPGGGEKLFF. CDR3 in DNA: TGTGCCAGCAGCTTAGGTCCAGGGGGAGGTGAAAAACTGTTTTTT.

This clone was detected a few times. The chain carries TRBV7-9 and TRBJ2-3; 13 bases map to TRBD2. The CDR3 has 16 residues. In germline, CDR1 is SEHNR, CDR2 FQNEAQ (reference sequence). V was pared by 7 bases and J by 2 bases, with 6 bases of the junction left unmatched. CDR3 sequence reads: CASTLGLAGDTDTQYF. CDR3 sequence (DNA): TGTGCCAGCACCCTAGGACTAGCGGGGGACACAGATACGCAGTATTTT. Variable domain in full (rest from reference TRBV7-9 and TRBJ2-3): DTGVSQNPRHKITKRGQNVTFRCDPISEHNRLYWYRQTLGQGPEFLTYFQNEAQLEKSRLLSDRFSAERPKGSFSTLEIQRTEQGDSAMYLCASTLGLAGDTDTQYFGPGTRLTVL.

The chain is built from TRBV13 and TRBJ2-2, with 9 bases identical to TRBD2. This CDR3 spans 15 amino acids. Trimming at V came to 5 bases and at J to 5 bases, leaving 6 bases not matched to a gene. Germline-derived CDR1 and CDR2 are PRHDT and FYEKMQ (reference sequence). The DNA of the CDR3 is TGTGCCAGCAGCCGGACTAGCGCTTGGACCGGGGAGCTGTTTTTT. This sequence encodes CASSRTSAWTGELFF.

The V and J genes are TRBV7-6 and TRBJ2-7; TRBD1 matches at 9 bases. Germline-derived CDR1 and CDR2 are SGHVS and FNYEAQ. The CDR3 sequence is 15 residues long. The V gene end was trimmed by 7 bases and the J gene end by 1 base; junction bases not matched to a gene: 8. The CDR3 region has the DNA TGTGCCAGCACCCTAACAGGGGGCGGATCCTACGAGCAGTACTTC. This sequence encodes CASTLTGGGSYEQYF.

CDR3 coding DNA: TGCGCCAGCAGACCTTCGGGACTAGCGGCTCTAGCCAAAAACATTCAGTACTTC. Translating it yields CASRPSGLAALAKNIQYF. V gene TRBV10-2 combines with J gene TRBJ2-4, with 11 bases that match TRBD2. From germline, CDR1 is WSHSY and CDR2 SAAADI. This CDR3 comprises 18 residues. The V gene end was trimmed by 6 bases and the J gene end by 0 bases; junction bases not matched to a gene: 10.

The chain links TRBV2 to TRBJ2-3; tentatively, D is TRBD1 (6 bases). In germline, CDR1 is SNHLY, CDR2 FYNNEI. The CDR3 covers 15 residues. Trimming removed 6 bases at V and 0 bases at J, with 13 bases between. The CDR3 DNA reads TGTGCCAGCAGCAAAGGGACATCTAGCACAGATACGCAGTATTTT. As protein: CASSKGTSSTDTQYF.

V is TRBV7-8 and J is TRBJ1-4, with 8 bases identical to TRBD1. Germline loops: CDR1 SGHVS, CDR2 FQNEAQ. The CDR3 length is 14 residues. J lost 8 bases, V lost 5 bases, and 7 bases had no gene match. The CDR3 nucleotides are TGTGCCAGCAGCACCGGGACAGGCGGAGAAAAACTGTTTTTT. Its protein is CASSTGTGGEKLFF.